These T cell receptor beta chains were read from a single sample in a study of CD8+ T cells in alopecia areata. Clones were read by immunoSEQ multiplex PCR, and TCRdb kept only the in-frame ones, dropping some. The table lists about 200,000 clones, around 50% of them singletons, with over 4% in the top ten. The sample comprised CD8+ T cells sorted from blood. These receptors originate from a human donor in good health. CDR3s include the opening cysteine and the closing phenylalanine or tryptophan. The order of the fields is J gene, clone size, V gene, D gene, CDR3 protein, CDR3 DNA. D genes are given only for firm matches. The size of a clone is reported for some rows only, either as once, few or many, or as a class for expanded clones.

>TRBJ2-1|-|TRBV13|TRBD2
CASSLEAASGGLGGNEQFF
TGTGCCAGCAGCTTAGAGGCGGCTAGCGGGGGCCTTGGGGGCAATGAGCAGTTCTTC
>TRBJ1-6|few|TRBV9|TRBD1
CASSVEEGAFSPLHF
TGTGCCAGCAGCGTAGAGGAGGGGGCTTTTTCACCCCTCCACTTT
>TRBJ1-1|-|TRBV5-1|-
CASSASAGTEAFF
TGCGCCAGCAGCGCCTCCGCCGGCACTGAAGCTTTCTTT
>TRBJ1-5|-|TRBV25-1|TRBD1
CASSDGQGGQPQHF
TGTGCCAGCAGTGACGGTCAGGGGGGTCAGCCCCAGCATTTT
>TRBJ2-1|-|TRBV2|TRBD1
CASSLRDRGVNEQFF
TGTGCCAGCAGCCTCCGGGACAGGGGGGTCAATGAGCAGTTCTTC
>TRBJ2-5|few|TRBV14|-
CASSQDVKNFQETQYF
TGTGCCAGCAGCCAAGATGTTAAGAACTTTCAAGAGACCCAGTACTTC
>TRBJ1-2|-|TRBV29-1|-
CSVEDPTLGYTF
TGCAGCGTTGAAGATCCGACTTTGGGCTACACCTTC
>TRBJ1-2|-|TRBV19|TRBD1
CASSPLRDSSNYGYTF
TGTGCCAGTAGTCCCCTGCGGGACAGCTCAAACTATGGCTACACCTTC
>TRBJ2-2|-|TRBV5-1|-
CASSWQGSPGELFF
TGCGCCAGCAGCTGGCAGGGGAGCCCCGGGGAGCTGTTTTTT
>TRBJ2-4|-|TRBV29-1|-
CSVEDGGQRNIQYF
TGCAGCGTTGAAGATGGGGGCCAGCGAAACATTCAGTACTTC
>TRBJ2-1|-|TRBV13|-
CASSFKAYEQFF
TGTGCCAGCAGCTTTAAAGCCTATGAGCAGTTCTTC
>TRBJ1-5|few|TRBV5-1|TRBD1
CVPLDRAVEPQHF
TGCGTCCCGTTGGACAGGGCCGTTGAGCCCCAGCATTTT
>TRBJ2-1|once|TRBV27|-
CASSGVDGKSYNEQFF
TGTGCCAGCAGTGGGGTTGATGGGAAGAGCTACAATGAGCAGTTCTTC
>TRBJ1-6|-|TRBV13|TRBD1
CASSLRTGTVSPLHF
TGTGCCAGCAGCTTAAGGACAGGGACTGTGTCACCCCTCCACTTT
>TRBJ1-2|once|TRBV29-1|-
CSVRIPSPNYGYTF
TGCAGCGTACGAATCCCATCCCCTAACTATGGCTACACCTTC
>TRBJ1-1|many|TRBV19|-
CASRRGTNTEAFF
TGTGCCAGTAGGCGGGGGACGAACACTGAAGCTTTCTTT
>TRBJ2-6|-|TRBV7-2|-
CASSLVGANVLTF
TGTGCCAGCAGCTTGGTTGGGGCCAACGTCCTGACTTTC
>TRBJ2-4|-|TRBV7-9|TRBD1
CASSSDRGRNIQYF
TGTGCCAGCAGCTCGGACAGGGGCAGGAACATTCAGTACTTC
>TRBJ2-5|-|TRBV7-2|-
CASSFPTGQETQYF
TGTGCCAGCAGCTTCCCTACAGGACAAGAGACCCAGTACTTC
>TRBJ1-2|-|TRBV27|-
CASSTTGSGGGYTF
TGTGCCAGCAGTACCACAGGGTCTGGCGGCGGCTACACCTTC
>TRBJ2-5|-|TRBV4-2|TRBD2
CASSQEPTSGDTETQYF
TGTGCCAGCAGCCAAGAACCGACTAGCGGGGACACAGAGACCCAGTACTTC
>TRBJ2-7|-|TRBV4-2|TRBD1
CASSQDGQGFYEQYF
TGTGCCAGCAGCCAAGACGGACAGGGGTTCTACGAGCAGTACTTC
>TRBJ1-1|-|TRBV9|TRBD1
CASSVGQGNTEAFF
TGTGCCAGCAGCGTGGGACAGGGAAACACTGAAGCTTTCTTT
>TRBJ2-7|-|TRBV2|-
CASDVAAGEGEQYF
TGTGCCAGCGATGTGGCGGCAGGGGAGGGAGAGCAGTACTTC
>TRBJ1-5|once|TRBV27|-
CASRATLLREPQHF
TGTGCCAGCCGAGCGACACTTCTAAGGGAGCCCCAGCATTTT
>TRBJ2-5|few|TRBV5-1|TRBD2
CASSPSQTSGVRDDQETQYF
TGCGCCAGCAGTCCCTCCCAGACTAGCGGGGTGAGAGATGACCAAGAGACCCAGTACTTC
>TRBJ2-7|few|TRBV5-1|-
CASSGPRDGPVYEQYF
TGCGCCAGCAGCGGACCCAGGGACGGTCCTGTCTACGAGCAGTACTTC
>TRBJ1-5|few|TRBV6-1|TRBD1
CASSRTGKYNQPQHF
TGTGCCAGCAGCCGGACAGGGAAGTACAATCAGCCCCAGCATTTT
>TRBJ1-2|-|TRBV19|-
CASSRGAGYGYTF
TGTGCCAGTAGCCGGGGGGCGGGCTATGGCTACACCTTC
>TRBJ2-5|-|TRBV7-3|TRBD2
CASSSGLAETQYF
TGTGCCAGCAGCTCGGGACTAGCAGAGACCCAGTACTTC
>TRBJ2-5|few|TRBV4-1|-
CASSQVRGEETQYF
TGCGCCAGCAGCCAAGTGCGGGGTGAGGAGACCCAGTACTTC
>TRBJ2-2|few|TRBV29-1|TRBD1
CSAGTGMNTGELFF
TGCAGCGCAGGGACAGGAATGAACACCGGGGAGCTGTTTTTT
>TRBJ1-6|-|TRBV11-3|TRBD1
CAPTLKGALLGSPLHF
TGTGCCCCAACACTTAAGGGGGCTCTTCTTGGATCACCCCTCCACTTT
>TRBJ1-6|few|TRBV4-1|TRBD1
CASSLRQGNRNSPLHF
TGCGCCAGCAGCCTCAGACAGGGGAATCGTAATTCACCCCTCCACTTT
>TRBJ2-5|-|TRBV13|-
CASSLRGRDQETQYF
TGTGCCAGCAGCTTGAGAGGAAGAGATCAAGAGACCCAGTACTTC
>TRBJ2-3|few|TRBV19|-
CASSIGFSSTDTQYF
TGTGCCAGTAGTATAGGGTTCAGCTCCACAGATACGCAGTATTTT
>TRBJ2-5|-|TRBV10-2|-
CASSVYLETQYF
TGCGCCAGCAGTGTTTACTTGGAGACCCAGTACTTC
>TRBJ1-5|-|TRBV4-1|-
CASSQVGLYQPQHF
TGCGCCAGCAGCCAAGTCGGATTATATCAGCCCCAGCATTTT
>TRBJ1-1|-|TRBV29-1|-
CSVGRMNTEAFF
TGCAGCGTCGGACGGATGAACACTGAAGCTTTCTTT
>TRBJ2-4|few|TRBV30|-
CAWSVPAKAKNIQYF
TGTGCCTGGAGTGTACCAGCAAAAGCCAAAAACATTCAGTACTTC
>TRBJ1-2|-|TRBV6-4|-
CASSERGSLKGYTF
TGTGCCAGCAGTGAAAGGGGGTCTCTGAAGGGCTACACCTTC
>TRBJ1-1|-|TRBV30|-
CAWGGLGVEAFF
TGTGCCTGGGGTGGCCTGGGGGTTGAAGCTTTCTTT
>TRBJ1-2|-|TRBV5-1|-
CASSPGMGDYGYTF
TGCGCCAGCAGCCCTGGTATGGGTGACTATGGCTACACCTTC
>TRBJ1-2|-|TRBV25-1|-
CASSDLWVQGYTF
TGTGCCAGCAGTGATCTCTGGGTGCAAGGCTACACCTTC
>TRBJ1-5|few|TRBV19|-
CASSQEEEQPQHF
TGTGCCAGTAGCCAGGAAGAGGAACAGCCCCAGCATTTT
>TRBJ2-4|-|TRBV7-9|-
CASSGPSGWYF
TGTGCCAGCAGCGGACCTTCCGGTTGGTACTTC
>TRBJ2-1|few|TRBV19|TRBD2
CASSYGGVYNEQFF
TGTGCCAGTTCCTACGGGGGGGTATACAATGAGCAGTTCTTC
>TRBJ2-2|-|TRBV27|-
CATHQGNTGELFF
TGTGCCACCCACCAGGGGAACACCGGGGAGCTGTTTTTT
>TRBJ1-1|-|TRBV6-5|-
CASSYSARTEAFF
TGTGCCAGCAGTTACTCGGCCAGGACTGAAGCTTTCTTT
>TRBJ1-4|few|TRBV2|-
CASSGDKLFF
TGTGCCAGCAGTGGAGATAAACTGTTTTTT
>TRBJ1-1|-|TRBV5-6|-
CASSFTGAEAFF
TGTGCCAGCAGCTTTACCGGGGCTGAAGCTTTCTTT
>TRBJ2-7|-|TRBV6-5|-
CASSSGAYEQYF
TGTGCCAGCAGTTCGGGGGCGTATGAGCAGTACTTC
>TRBJ2-1|-|TRBV2|TRBD2
CAISSGGAGEQFF
TGTGCCATCTCTAGCGGGGGGGCCGGTGAGCAGTTCTTC
>TRBJ1-2|few|TRBV9|TRBD1
CASSPRTGGGYTF
TGTGCCAGCAGCCCCCGGACAGGGGGTGGCTACACCTTC
>TRBJ1-2|-|TRBV27|TRBD1
CASSLSGGGLGYGYTF
TGTGCCAGCAGTTTATCGGGAGGGGGCCTAGGCTATGGCTACACCTTC